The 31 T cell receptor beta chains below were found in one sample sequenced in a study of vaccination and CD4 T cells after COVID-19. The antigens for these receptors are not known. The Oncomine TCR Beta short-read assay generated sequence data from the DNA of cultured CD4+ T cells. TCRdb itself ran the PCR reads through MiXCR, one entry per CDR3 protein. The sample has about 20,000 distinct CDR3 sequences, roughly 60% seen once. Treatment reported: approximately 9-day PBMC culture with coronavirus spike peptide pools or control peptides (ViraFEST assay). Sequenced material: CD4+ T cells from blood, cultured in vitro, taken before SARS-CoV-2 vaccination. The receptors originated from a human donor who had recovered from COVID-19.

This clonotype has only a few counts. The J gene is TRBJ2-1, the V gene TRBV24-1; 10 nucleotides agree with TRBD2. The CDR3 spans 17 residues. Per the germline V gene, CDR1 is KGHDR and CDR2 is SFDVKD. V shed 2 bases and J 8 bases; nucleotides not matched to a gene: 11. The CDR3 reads CATSDSTLAGVVDEQFF. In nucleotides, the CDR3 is TGTGCCACCAGTGATTCTACCCTAGCGGGAGTGGTAGATGAGCAGTTCTTC.

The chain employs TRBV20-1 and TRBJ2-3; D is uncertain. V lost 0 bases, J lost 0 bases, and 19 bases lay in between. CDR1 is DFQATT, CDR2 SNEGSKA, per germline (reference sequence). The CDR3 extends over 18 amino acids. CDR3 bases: TGCAGTGCTAGAGATCTGCACATCCAACAATCTAGCACAGATACGCAGTATTTT. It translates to CSARDLHIQQSSTDTQYF.

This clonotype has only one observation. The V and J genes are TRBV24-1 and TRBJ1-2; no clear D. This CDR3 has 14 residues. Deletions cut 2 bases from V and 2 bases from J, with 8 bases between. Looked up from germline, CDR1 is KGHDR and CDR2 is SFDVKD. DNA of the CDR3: TGTGCCACCAGTGATTGGTCGGGGAACTATGGCTACACCTTC. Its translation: CATSDWSGNYGYTF.

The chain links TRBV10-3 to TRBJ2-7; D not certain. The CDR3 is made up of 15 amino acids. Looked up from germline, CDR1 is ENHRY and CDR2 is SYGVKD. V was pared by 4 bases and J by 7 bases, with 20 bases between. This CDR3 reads CAISGFGRTVSEQYF. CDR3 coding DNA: TGTGCCATCAGTGGATTCGGCAGAACTGTGTCTGAGCAGTACTTC.

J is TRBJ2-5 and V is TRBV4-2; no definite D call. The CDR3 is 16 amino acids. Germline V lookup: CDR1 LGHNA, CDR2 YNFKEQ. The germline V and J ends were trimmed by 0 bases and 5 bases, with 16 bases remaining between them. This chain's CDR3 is CASSQDGSGRSETQYF. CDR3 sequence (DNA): TGTGCCAGCAGCCAAGATGGATCCGGGCGCTCGGAGACCCAGTACTTC.

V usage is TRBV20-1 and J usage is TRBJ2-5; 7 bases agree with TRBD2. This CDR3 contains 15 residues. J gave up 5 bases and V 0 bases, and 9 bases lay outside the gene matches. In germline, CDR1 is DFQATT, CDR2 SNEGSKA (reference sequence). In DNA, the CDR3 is TGCAGTGCTAGAGATAGGCGGCTAGCGGCGGAGACCCAGTACTTC. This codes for CSARDRRLAAETQYF.

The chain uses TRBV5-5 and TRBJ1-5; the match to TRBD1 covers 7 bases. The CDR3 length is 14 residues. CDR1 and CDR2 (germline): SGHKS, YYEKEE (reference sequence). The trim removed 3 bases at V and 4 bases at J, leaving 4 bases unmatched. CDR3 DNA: TGTGCCAGCAGCTCTGGGACAGCTAATCAGCCCCAGCATTTT. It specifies CASSSGTANQPQHF.

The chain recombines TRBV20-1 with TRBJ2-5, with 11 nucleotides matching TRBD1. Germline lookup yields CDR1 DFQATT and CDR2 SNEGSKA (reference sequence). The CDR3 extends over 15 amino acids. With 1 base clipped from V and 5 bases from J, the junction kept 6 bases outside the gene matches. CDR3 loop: CSARAGTGGAETQYF. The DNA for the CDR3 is TGCAGTGCTAGAGCCGGGACAGGGGGAGCGGAGACCCAGTACTTC.

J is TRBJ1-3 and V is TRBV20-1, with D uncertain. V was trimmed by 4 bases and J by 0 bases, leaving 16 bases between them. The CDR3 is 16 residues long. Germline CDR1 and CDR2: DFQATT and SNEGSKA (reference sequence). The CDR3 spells CSATLTRTSSGNTIYF. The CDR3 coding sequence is TGCAGTGCTACGTTGACTAGAACGAGCTCTGGAAACACCATATATTTT.

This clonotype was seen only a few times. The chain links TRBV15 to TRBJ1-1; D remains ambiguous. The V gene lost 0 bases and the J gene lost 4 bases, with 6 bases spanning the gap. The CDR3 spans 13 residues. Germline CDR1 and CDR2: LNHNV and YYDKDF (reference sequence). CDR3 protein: CATSRDYRTEAFF. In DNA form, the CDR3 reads TGTGCCACCAGCAGAGATTACCGCACTGAAGCTTTCTTT.

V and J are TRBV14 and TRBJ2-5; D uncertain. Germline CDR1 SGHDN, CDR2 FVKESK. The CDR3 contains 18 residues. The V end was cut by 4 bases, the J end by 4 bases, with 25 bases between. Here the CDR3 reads CASSRKGGQTRVRETQYF. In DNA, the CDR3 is TGTGCCAGCAGCCGCAAGGGTGGGCAGACCCGGGTCCGAGAGACCCAGTACTTC. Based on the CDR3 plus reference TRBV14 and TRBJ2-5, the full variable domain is EAGVTQFPSHSVIEKGQTVTLRCDPISGHDNLYWYRRVMGKEIKFLLHFVKESKQDESGMPNNRFLAERTGGTYSTLKVQPAELEDSGVYFCASSRKGGQTRVRETQYFGPGTRLLVL.

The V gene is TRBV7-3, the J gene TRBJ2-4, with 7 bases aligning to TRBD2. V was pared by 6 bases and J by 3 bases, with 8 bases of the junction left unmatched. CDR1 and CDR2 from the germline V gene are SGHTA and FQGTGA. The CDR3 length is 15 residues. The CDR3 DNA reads TGTGCCAGCAGACCTACCAGGGACTACAAAAACATTCAGTACTTC. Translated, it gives CASRPTRDYKNIQYF.

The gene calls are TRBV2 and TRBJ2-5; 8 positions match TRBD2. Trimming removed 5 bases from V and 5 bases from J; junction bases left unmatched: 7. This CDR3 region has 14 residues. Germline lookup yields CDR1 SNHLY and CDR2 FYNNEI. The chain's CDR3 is CASSKLSGSETQYF. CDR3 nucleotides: TGTGCCAGCAGTAAGCTCAGCGGGAGCGAGACCCAGTACTTC. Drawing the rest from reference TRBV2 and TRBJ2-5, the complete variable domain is EPEVTQTPSHQVTQMGQEVILRCVPISNHLYFYWYRQILGQKVEFLVSFYNNEISEKSEIFDDQFSVERPDGSNFTLKIRSTKLEDSAMYFCASSKLSGSETQYFGPGTRLLVL.

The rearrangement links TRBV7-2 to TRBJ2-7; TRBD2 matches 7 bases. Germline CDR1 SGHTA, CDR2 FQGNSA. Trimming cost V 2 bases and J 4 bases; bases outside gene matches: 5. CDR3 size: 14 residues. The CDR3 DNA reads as TGTGCCAGCAGCTTATCTCCTAGCGGATACGAGCAGTACTTC. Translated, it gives CASSLSPSGYEQYF.

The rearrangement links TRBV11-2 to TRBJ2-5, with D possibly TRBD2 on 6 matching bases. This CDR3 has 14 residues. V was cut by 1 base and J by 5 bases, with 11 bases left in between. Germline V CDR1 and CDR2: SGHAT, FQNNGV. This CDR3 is CASSLGPGRETQYF. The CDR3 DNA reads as TGTGCCAGCAGCTTAGGTCCGGGGAGGGAGACCCAGTACTTC.

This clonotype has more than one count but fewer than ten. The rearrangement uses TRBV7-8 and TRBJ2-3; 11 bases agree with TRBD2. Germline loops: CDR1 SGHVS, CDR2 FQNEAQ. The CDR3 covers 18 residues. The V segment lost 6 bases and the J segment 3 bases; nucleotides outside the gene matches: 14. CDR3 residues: CASRPANSGTSGTDTQYF. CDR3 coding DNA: TGTGCCAGCAGGCCCGCCAACTCCGGGACTAGCGGTACAGATACGCAGTATTTT.

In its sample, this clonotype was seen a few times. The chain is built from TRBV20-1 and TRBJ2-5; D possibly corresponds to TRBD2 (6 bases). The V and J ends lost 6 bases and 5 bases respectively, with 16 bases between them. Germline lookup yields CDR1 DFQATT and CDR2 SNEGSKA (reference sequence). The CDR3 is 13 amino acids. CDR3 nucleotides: TGCAGTGCGCCACGGGGGAGTAGTGAGACCCAGTACTTC. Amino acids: CSAPRGSSETQYF.

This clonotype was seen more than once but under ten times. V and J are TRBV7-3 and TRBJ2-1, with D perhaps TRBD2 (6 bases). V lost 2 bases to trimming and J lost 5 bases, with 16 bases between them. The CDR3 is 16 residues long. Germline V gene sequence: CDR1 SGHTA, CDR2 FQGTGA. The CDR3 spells CASSLGSGTGNNEQFF. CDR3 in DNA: TGTGCCAGCAGCTTAGGCTCCGGGACTGGTAACAATGAGCAGTTCTTC.

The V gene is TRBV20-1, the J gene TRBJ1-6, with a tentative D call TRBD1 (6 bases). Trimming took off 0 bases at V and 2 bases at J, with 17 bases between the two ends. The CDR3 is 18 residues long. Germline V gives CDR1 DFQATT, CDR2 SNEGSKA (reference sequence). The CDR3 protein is CSARDLGGLTPYNSPLHF. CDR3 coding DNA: TGCAGTGCTAGAGATTTGGGGGGCCTCACCCCCTATAATTCACCCCTCCACTTT.

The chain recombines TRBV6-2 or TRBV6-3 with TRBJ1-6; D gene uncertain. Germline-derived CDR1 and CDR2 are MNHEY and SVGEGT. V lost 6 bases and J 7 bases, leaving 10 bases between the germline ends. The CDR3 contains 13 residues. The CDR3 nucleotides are TGTGCCAGCAGCCAGGACTCCAATTCACCCCTCCACTTT. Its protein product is CASSQDSNSPLHF.

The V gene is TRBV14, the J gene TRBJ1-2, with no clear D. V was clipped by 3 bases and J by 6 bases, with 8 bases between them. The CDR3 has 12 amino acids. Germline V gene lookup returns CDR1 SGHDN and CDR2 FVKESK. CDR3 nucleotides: TGTGCCAGCAGCCAGGGTGGGGATGGCTACACCTTC. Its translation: CASSQGGDGYTF.

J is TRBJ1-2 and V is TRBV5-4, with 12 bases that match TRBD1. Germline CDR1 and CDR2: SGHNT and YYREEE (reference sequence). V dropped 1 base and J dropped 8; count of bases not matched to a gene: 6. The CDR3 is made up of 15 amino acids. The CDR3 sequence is CASSLSGQGARGYTF. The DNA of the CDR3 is TGTGCCAGCAGCTTGTCGGGACAGGGGGCGCGAGGCTACACCTTC.

DNA of the CDR3: TGTGCCAGCAGCCCGGGACTGAGGGACCGCGAGCAGTACTTC. Protein: CASSPGLRDREQYF. The rearrangement joins TRBV7-2 to TRBJ2-7; D perhaps matches TRBD2 (6 bases). Germline assignment: CDR1 SGHTA and CDR2 FQGNSA. Trimming pared 5 bases from V and 6 bases from J, leaving 17 bases between. CDR3 length equals 14 residues.

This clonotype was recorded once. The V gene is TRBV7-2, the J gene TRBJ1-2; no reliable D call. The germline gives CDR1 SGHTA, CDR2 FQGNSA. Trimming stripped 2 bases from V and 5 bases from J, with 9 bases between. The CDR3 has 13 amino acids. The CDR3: CASSLTINYGYTF. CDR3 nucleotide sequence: TGTGCCAGCAGCTTAACGATTAATTATGGCTACACCTTC.

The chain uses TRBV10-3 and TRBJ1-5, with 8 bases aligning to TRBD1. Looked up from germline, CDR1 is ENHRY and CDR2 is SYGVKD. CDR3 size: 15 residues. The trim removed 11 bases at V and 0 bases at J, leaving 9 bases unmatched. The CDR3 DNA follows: TGTGCCGCCGCGAGGGGGACAGGTAGCAATCAGCCCCAGCATTTT. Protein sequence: CAAARGTGSNQPQHF.

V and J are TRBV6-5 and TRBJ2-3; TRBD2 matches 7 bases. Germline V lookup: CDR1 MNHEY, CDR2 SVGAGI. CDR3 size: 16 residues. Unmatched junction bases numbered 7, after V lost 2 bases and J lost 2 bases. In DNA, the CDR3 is TGTGCCAGCAGTTACGGGGTGGGAGGGCCCACAGATACGCAGTATTTT. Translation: CASSYGVGGPTDTQYF.

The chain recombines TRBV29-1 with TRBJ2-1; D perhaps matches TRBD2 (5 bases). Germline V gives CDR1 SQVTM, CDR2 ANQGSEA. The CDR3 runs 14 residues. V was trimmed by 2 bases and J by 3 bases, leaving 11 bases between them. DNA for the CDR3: TGCAGCGTTGAACGGGGTTCAGGCTACAATGAGCAGTTCTTC. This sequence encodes CSVERGSGYNEQFF.

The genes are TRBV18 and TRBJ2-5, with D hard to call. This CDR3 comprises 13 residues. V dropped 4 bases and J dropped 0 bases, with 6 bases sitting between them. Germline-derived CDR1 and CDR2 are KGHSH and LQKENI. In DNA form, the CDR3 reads TGTGCCAGCTCACTCCGCCACCAAGAGACCCAGTACTTC. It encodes CASSLRHQETQYF.

The CDR3 sequence: CASSAGDVTYEQYF. CDR3 DNA: TGTGCCAGCAGCGCCGGTGACGTAACCTACGAGCAGTACTTC. The chain uses TRBV2 and TRBJ2-7; D unresolved. With 6 bases removed from V and 2 bases from J, the gap between germline ends came to 14 bases. From germline, CDR1 is SNHLY and CDR2 FYNNEI. The CDR3 totals 14 residues.

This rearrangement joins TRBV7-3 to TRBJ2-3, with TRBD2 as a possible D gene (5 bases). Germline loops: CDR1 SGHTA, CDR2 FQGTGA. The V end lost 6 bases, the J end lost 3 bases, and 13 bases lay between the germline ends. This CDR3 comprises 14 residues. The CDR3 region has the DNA TGTGCCAGCAGTCCTCTCGGGGATACAGATACGCAGTATTTT. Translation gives CASSPLGDTDTQYF.

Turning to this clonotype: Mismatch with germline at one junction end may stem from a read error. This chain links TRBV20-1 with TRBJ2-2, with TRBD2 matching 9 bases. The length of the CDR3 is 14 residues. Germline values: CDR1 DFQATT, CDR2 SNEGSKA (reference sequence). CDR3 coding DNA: TGCGGTGCTAGAGATAGGACTAGCGCCGGGGAGCTGTTTTTT. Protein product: CGARDRTSAGELFF.